The entry below describes one T cell receptor beta chain. Its specificity is not known. In the PCR, 60 Vbeta and 13 Jbeta primers were used. The protocol was immunoSEQ multiplex PCR, while the TCRdb copy is restricted to in-frame clones and leaves out a portion. Of over 100,000 clones detected, 60% to 85% appear once; the ten largest clones hold around 1.5%. The data belong to a study of cytomegalovirus exposure and HLA in healthy donors. Study results and limitations: In a later analysis, at a false discovery rate of 0.05, approximately 15,000 TCR beta sequences matched HLA alleles.

Trimming stripped 2 bases from V and 2 bases from J, with 10 bases between. This CDR3 region has 14 residues. Germline CDR1 is MNHNY and CDR2 is SVGAGI (reference sequence). J is TRBJ2-7 and V is TRBV6-6; no firm D call. The sequencing input was PBMCs. The receptor was derived from a woman aged 40 to 55 in good health and CMV-seronegative. The CDR3 region has the DNA TGTGCCAGCAGTTACCCAGCAGGCGCCTACGAGCAGTACTTC. Amino acid sequence: CASSYPAGAYEQYF.